The 32 T cell receptor beta chains listed next were all sequenced from one sample in a study of T cells in Graves' hyperthyroidism and ophthalmopathy. Template material for amplifying TCR beta CDR3 regions consisted of RNA transcripts. The HTBI primer set was used in a first-round RT-PCR of the TCR CDR3. A single record per CDR3 protein comes from TCRdb applying MiXCR to the multiplex PCR reads. The table lists about 37,000 distinct CDR3 sequences, around 56% of them singletons. Sequenced input: blood. The receptors stem from a man between 35 and 55 years old with Graves' ophthalmopathy.

The chain is built from TRBV6-5 and TRBJ1-1, with TRBD1 identical over 10 bases. The germline V gene encodes CDR1 MNHEY and CDR2 SVGAGI. V lost 5 bases to trimming and J lost 4 bases; unmatched junction nucleotides: 7. The CDR3 loop spans 15 amino acids. CDR3 sequence reads: CASSNRQGASTEAFF. The CDR3 DNA reads TGTGCCAGCAGTAACCGACAGGGGGCGTCCACTGAAGCTTTCTTT.

V is TRBV6-1 and J is TRBJ2-7; tentative D call: TRBD1 (6 bases). V shed 6 bases and J shed 3 bases, with 21 bases lying between them. This CDR3 is built from 16 residues. Germline V gives CDR1 MNHNS, CDR2 SASEGT. The CDR3: CASRLGGYGANYEQYF. In DNA, the CDR3 is TGTGCCAGCAGGTTAGGGGGTTATGGGGCCAACTACGAGCAGTACTTC.

This chain links TRBV10-2 with TRBJ1-1; tentative D call: TRBD1 (6 bases). In germline, CDR1 is WSHSY, CDR2 SAAADI. Trimming cost V 1 base and J 3 bases, with 24 bases left between them. This CDR3 spans 19 amino acids. CDR3: CASSELAGRGGEGDTEAFF. The CDR3 DNA reads TGCGCCAGCAGTGAGTTAGCGGGAAGGGGCGGTGAGGGGGACACTGAAGCTTTCTTT.

The chain couples TRBV29-1 to TRBJ2-3, with D possibly matching TRBD1 (6 bases). The CDR3 covers 15 residues. V gave up 6 bases and J gave up 0 bases, with 16 bases separating them. Per germline, CDR1 SQVTM and CDR2 ANQGSEA. CDR3: CSVSPRTESTDTQYF. In nucleotides, the CDR3 is TGCAGCGTCTCCCCCCGGACAGAGAGCACAGATACGCAGTATTTT.

The chain couples TRBV7-9 to TRBJ1-1, with D uncertain. V was pared by 0 bases and J by 4 bases, with 9 bases between. The CDR3 is 14 residues long. CDR1 is SEHNR and CDR2 is FQNEAQ in the germline V gene (reference sequence). The CDR3 reads CASSLAGVRTEAFF. CDR3 in DNA: TGTGCCAGCAGCTTAGCTGGGGTTCGCACTGAAGCTTTCTTT.

The gene calls are TRBV28 and TRBJ1-1, with 7 bases matching TRBD1. CDR1 is MDHEN and CDR2 is SYDVKM in the germline V gene. The junction had 10 bases not matched to a gene; V was cut back by 5 bases and J by 7 bases. CDR3 size: 14 residues. This chain's CDR3 is CASSANRGQGEAFF. DNA of the CDR3: TGTGCCAGCAGTGCCAACAGGGGCCAAGGTGAAGCTTTCTTT.

The chain employs TRBV20-1 and TRBJ2-1; TRBD2 agrees at 9 bases. The CDR3 runs to 15 residues. CDR1 is DFQATT and CDR2 is SNEGSKA in the germline V gene (reference sequence). V shed 3 bases, J shed 9 bases, and the junction held 12 bases outside the gene matches. CDR3 nucleotides: TGCAGTGCTAGCTCCACAGGCGGGAGGGCCCGTGAGCAGTTCTTC. Protein: CSASSTGGRAREQFF.

V gene TRBV5-1 combines with J gene TRBJ2-1; D uncertain. The J call could be wrong; TRBJ2-7 is a better fit for the DNA end. The CDR3 covers 14 residues. The germline V gene encodes CDR1 SGHRS and CDR2 YFSETQ. DNA for the CDR3: TGCGCCAGCAGCGCGGCCCTTATTAGTAATGAGCAGTACTTC. Its translation: CASSAALISNEQYF.

At least ten counts were recorded for this clonotype. The V and J genes are TRBV4-1 and TRBJ2-3, with 8 bases aligning to TRBD1. CDR1 MGHRA and CDR2 YSYEKL come from the germline V gene. The junction had 3 bases not matched to a gene; V was cut back by 0 bases and J by 1 base. The CDR3 is 16 amino acids. The chain's CDR3 is CASSQDYRGGTDTQYF. CDR3 nucleotides: TGCGCCAGCAGCCAAGACTACAGGGGGGGCACAGATACGCAGTATTTT.

The chain joins TRBV9 to TRBJ2-5, with D perhaps TRBD2 (6 bases). V shed 3 bases and J shed 3 bases, with 12 bases lying between them. There are 14 residues in the CDR3. Germline CDR1 is SGDLS and CDR2 is YYNGEE. The DNA for the CDR3 is TGTGCCAGCAGCGCAGGGACTTCAAAAGAGACCCAGTACTTC. Protein sequence: CASSAGTSKETQYF.

On this clonotype: Germline and junction disagree at one end, which may indicate a read error. The chain has TRBV7-6 and TRBJ2-3, with no clear D. The CDR3 runs 11 residues. CDR1 and CDR2 (germline): SGHVS, FNYEAQ. Written as DNA, the CDR3 is TGTGCCAGCAGCCCGAGACTCAGTGAGCATTTT. Translation gives CASSPRLSEHF.

This clonotype was observed many times. This chain links TRBV5-1 with TRBJ1-6; D is ambiguous. This CDR3 contains 13 residues. V shed 4 bases and J shed 7 bases, with 9 bases lying between them. CDR1 is SGHRS, CDR2 YFSETQ, per germline. CDR3 DNA: TGCGCCAGCAGCGAGGCCCCCAATTCACCCCTCCACTTT. Protein: CASSEAPNSPLHF. Full variable domain (outside the CDR3, taken from reference TRBV5-1 and TRBJ1-6): KAGVTQTPRYLIKTRGQQVTLSCSPISGHRSVSWYQQTPGQGLQFLFEYFSETQRNKGNFPGRFSGRQFSNSRSEMNVSTLELGDSALYLCASSEAPNSPLHFGNGTRLTVT.

The V and J genes are TRBV10-3 and TRBJ1-1; D gene unclear. The CDR3 runs to 10 residues. V lost 2 bases to trimming and J lost 12 bases, with 7 bases between them. The V gene's germline CDR1 is ENHRY and CDR2 SYGVKD. Written as DNA, the CDR3 is TGTGCCATCAGTGAGGGGTCGACTTTCTTT. Its translation is CAISEGSTFF.

The chain recombines TRBV2 with TRBJ2-7; 8 positions match TRBD2. From germline, CDR1 is SNHLY and CDR2 FYNNEI. The J segment lost 7 bases and the V segment lost 4 bases, leaving 9 bases of the junction unmatched. This CDR3 region has 14 residues. This CDR3 is CASSGGLASWEQYF. The CDR3 region has the DNA TGTGCCAGCAGTGGCGGACTAGCCTCGTGGGAGCAGTACTTC.

The table lists this clonotype with many counts. The J gene is TRBJ2-2, the V gene TRBV5-4; D perhaps matches TRBD1 (6 bases). Germline CDR1 is SGHNT and CDR2 is YYREEE (reference sequence). Between the trimmed V and J ends, which lost 5 bases and 2 bases, there was a span of 10 bases. The CDR3 is 14 amino acids. CDR3: CASSRGGNTGELFF. DNA of the CDR3: TGTGCCAGCAGTCGAGGGGGTAACACCGGGGAGCTGTTTTTT.

The rearrangement links TRBV20-1 to TRBJ2-1, with 13 bases that match TRBD2. The germline V gene has CDR1 DFQATT and CDR2 SNEGSKA (reference sequence). The CDR3 sequence is 15 residues long. Trimming at V came to 3 bases and at J to 10 bases, leaving 9 bases not matched to a gene. CDR3 nucleotide sequence: TGCAGTGCTAGCCTGACTAGCGGGGGGTGGCGGGAGCAGTTCTTC. This codes for CSASLTSGGWREQFF.

The chain is built from TRBV20-1 and TRBJ2-1; the D call may be TRBD1 or TRBD2 (7 bases each). The CDR3 has 14 residues. The germline gives CDR1 DFQATT, CDR2 SNEGSKA (reference sequence). Trimming took off 5 bases at V and 2 bases at J, with 13 bases between the two ends. CDR3 nucleotide sequence: TGCAGTGCTGCGGGGGACAGACCCTACAATGAGCAGTTCTTC. Its translation is CSAAGDRPYNEQFF.

This clonotype has more than one count but fewer than ten. The V gene is TRBV11-2, the J gene TRBJ2-5; tentatively, D is TRBD2 (5 bases). Germline loops: CDR1 SGHAT, CDR2 FQNNGV. CDR3 length equals 10 residues. Trimming took off 5 bases at V and 11 bases at J, with 9 bases between the two ends. The chain's CDR3 is CASSNEGQYF. CDR3 bases: TGTGCCAGCAGCAATGAGGGACAGTACTTC. The full variable domain, its missing parts supplied by reference TRBV11-2 and TRBJ2-5, is EAGVAQSPRYKIIEKRQSVAFWCNPISGHATLYWYQQILGQGPKLLIQFQNNGVVDDSQLPKDRFSAERLKGVDSTLKIQPAKLEDSAVYLCASSNEGQYFGPGTRLLVL.

This clonotype was counted once. At one boundary the junction diverges from the germline segment, which might be a read error. The chain joins TRBV6-1 to TRBJ1-6, with no clear D. CDR3 length: 14 amino acids. Germline values: CDR1 MNHNS, CDR2 SASEGT. The CDR3: CASGRASYNSSLHF. The CDR3 DNA is TGCGCCAGTGGTAGGGCATCCTATAATTCATCCCTCCACTTT.

V and J are TRBV9 and TRBJ2-2; unclear D gene. CDR1 is SGDLS and CDR2 is YYNGEE in the germline V gene. The CDR3 has 12 residues. Deletions cut 4 bases from V and 8 bases from J, with 9 bases between. CDR3 residues: CASSQDLGELFF. The CDR3, as DNA: TGTGCCAGCAGCCAAGATCTGGGGGAGCTGTTTTTT. The full variable domain, completed using reference TRBV9 and TRBJ2-2, is DSGVTQTPKHLITATGQRVTLRCSPRSGDLSVYWYQQSLDQGLQFLIQYYNGEERAKGNILERFSAQQFPDLHSELNLSSLELGDSALYFCASSQDLGELFFGEGSRLTVL.

To note about this clonotype: Mismatch with germline at one junction end may stem from a read error. The gene calls are TRBV20-1 and TRBJ1-1, with 12 bases matching TRBD1. Germline loops: CDR1 DFQATT, CDR2 SNEGSKA (reference sequence). The length of the CDR3 is 15 residues. In nucleotides, the CDR3 is TGCAGTGCTAGAGAAACCGGGACAGGGGGCACTAAAGCCTTCTTT. Residues: CSARETGTGGTKAFF.

There are many counts of this clonotype. The gene calls are TRBV5-1 and TRBJ1-1, with 8 bases aligning to TRBD1. The CDR3 has 16 residues. J was trimmed by 1 base and V by 1 base; bases with no gene match: 6. The germline V gene has CDR1 SGHRS and CDR2 YFSETQ. The chain's CDR3 is CASSLLGTGRNTEAFF. CDR3 in DNA: TGCGCCAGCAGCTTGTTGGGGACAGGAAGGAACACTGAAGCTTTCTTT.

This clonotype has at least ten counts. The V call is TRBV3-1, the J call TRBJ1-1; D remains unclear. The CDR3 contains 14 residues. Trimming shortened V by 5 bases and J by 0 bases, and 10 bases separated the two germline ends. Germline V gene lookup returns CDR1 LGHDT and CDR2 YNNKEL (reference sequence). This CDR3 is CASSARVLNTEAFF. For the CDR3, the DNA is TGTGCCAGCAGCGCGCGCGTCCTGAACACTGAAGCTTTCTTT. Full variable domain (rest looked up from reference TRBV3-1 and TRBJ1-1): DTAVSQTPKYLVTQMGNDKSIKCEQNLGHDTMYWYKQDSKKFLKIMFSYNNKELIINETVPNRFSPKSPDKAHLNLHINSLELGDSAVYFCASSARVLNTEAFFGQGTRLTVV.

This sequence joins TRBV19 and TRBJ1-6; 7 nucleotides match TRBD1. Germline CDR1 reads LNHDA; CDR2 reads SQIVND (reference sequence). V lost 5 bases, J lost 7 bases, and 5 bases stayed unmatched. The CDR3 extends over 14 amino acids. The CDR3 sequence is CASSFGTENSPLHF. CDR3 in DNA: TGTGCCAGTAGTTTCGGGACAGAAAATTCACCCCTCCACTTT. Using reference TRBV19 and TRBJ1-6 for the parts outside the CDR3, the full variable domain is DGGITQSPKYLFRKEGQNVTLSCEQNLNHDAMYWYRQDPGQGLRLIYYSQIVNDFQKGDIAEGYSVSREKKESFPLTVTSAQKNPTAFYLCASSFGTENSPLHFGNGTRLTVT.

This clonotype was found many times. The genes are TRBV28 and TRBJ1-4; no definite D call. This CDR3 is 15 amino acids long. Trimming removed 5 bases at V and 1 base at J, with 11 bases between. Per germline, CDR1 MDHEN and CDR2 SYDVKM. The CDR3 sequence is CASSLLAGTNEKLFF. DNA for the CDR3: TGTGCCAGCAGTCTACTAGCGGGAACTAATGAAAAACTGTTTTTT.

This clonotype was counted at least ten times. The chain joins TRBV18 to TRBJ1-1; 7 bases fit TRBD1. This CDR3 spans 16 amino acids. Germline V lookup: CDR1 KGHSH, CDR2 LQKENI. Losses at the gene ends were 3 bases for V and 1 base for J; bases not matched to a gene: 8. The CDR3 nucleotides read TGTGCCAGCTCACCGAGAGGGGGCGGGTCGAACACTGAAGCTTTCTTT. The encoded protein is CASSPRGGGSNTEAFF. Drawing the rest from reference TRBV18 and TRBJ1-1, the complete variable domain is NAGVMQNPRHLVRRRGQEARLRCSPMKGHSHVYWYRQLPEEGLKFMVYLQKENIIDESGMPKERFSAEFPKEGPSILRIQQVVRGDSAAYFCASSPRGGGSNTEAFFGQGTRLTVV.

V gene TRBV20-1 combines with J gene TRBJ1-1; D uncertain. The CDR3 is 12 residues long. Germline V gives CDR1 DFQATT, CDR2 SNEGSKA (reference sequence). V dropped 3 bases and J dropped 6 bases, with 11 bases sitting between them. CDR3 in amino acids: CSASKGLSEAFF. In DNA form, the CDR3 reads TGCAGTGCTAGTAAAGGGCTCTCTGAAGCTTTCTTT.

This clonotype was observed many times. The V gene is TRBV4-1, the J gene TRBJ1-1; D gene unclear. Trimming left V 2 bases short and J 1 base short, with 5 bases between. CDR3 length: 13 residues. From germline, CDR1 is MGHRA and CDR2 YSYEKL. CDR3 in amino acids: CASSQLRNTEAFF. Here the CDR3 DNA reads TGCGCCAGCAGCCAACTCAGGAACACTGAAGCTTTCTTT.

For the CDR3, the DNA is TGTGCCAGCAGTTCACCTCACCTAGAGCGGGGGGGCAGGTTAAAAAACATTCAGTACTTC. Protein product: CASSSPHLERGGRLKNIQYF. The chain carries TRBV28 and TRBJ2-4; 10 nucleotides align to TRBD2. The ends lost 4 bases at V and 4 bases at J; junction bases unmatched: 19. CDR3 length: 20 amino acids. Germline assignment: CDR1 MDHEN and CDR2 SYDVKM.

The chain has TRBV7-2 and TRBJ1-3, with D unresolved. Germline V gives CDR1 SGHTA, CDR2 FQGNSA. Trimming removed 7 bases at V and 0 bases at J, with 10 bases between. The CDR3 is 14 amino acids. CDR3 amino acids: CASIRGSSGNTIYF. The CDR3 DNA follows: TGTGCCAGCATTCGCGGCAGCTCTGGAAACACCATATATTTT.

The DNA of the CDR3 is TGTGCCACCAGCAGAGGTGCCTACTTGGAAGGACATGGTAATGAAAAACTGTTTTTT. It is translated as CATSRGAYLEGHGNEKLFF. The genes are TRBV15 and TRBJ1-4; tentatively, D is TRBD1 (5 bases). The CDR3 is made up of 19 amino acids. Germline CDR1 is LNHNV and CDR2 is YYDKDF (reference sequence). V gave up 1 base and J gave up 4 bases, with 22 bases separating them. Supplemented by reference TRBV15 and TRBJ1-4, the full variable domain reads DAMVIQNPRYQVTQFGKPVTLSCSQTLNHNVMYWYQQKSSQAPKLLFHYYDKDFNNEADTPDNFQSRRPNTSFCFLDIRSPGLGDTAMYLCATSRGAYLEGHGNEKLFFGSGTQLSVL.

The chain employs TRBV10-3 and TRBJ2-1; TRBD1 agrees at 8 bases. CDR3 size: 14 residues. V shed 6 bases, J shed 8 bases, and the junction held 9 bases outside the gene matches. Looked up from germline, CDR1 is ENHRY and CDR2 is SYGVKD. CDR3 DNA: TGTGCCATCAGGGCTGACAGGGGAAGGGATGAGCAGTTCTTC. Residues: CAIRADRGRDEQFF.